Following are 25 T cell receptor beta chains from one sample sequenced in a study of T-cell memory formation after mild COVID-19 (dated by TCRdb to about 2021). Libraries were constructed by 5' RACE. Sequencing was carried out with an Illumina NovaSeq 6000. TCRdb trimmed the raw reads at Q25, called clones with MiXCR and kept productive beta chains. Every entry covers one CDR3 protein and lists the most common genes and DNA from its rows. In all, the sample holds hundreds of thousands of distinct CDR3 sequences, and roughly 13% of those were seen once. The ten largest make up 22% of the sample. The material sequenced was PBMCs or a T cell subset sorted from them (not recorded which). The receptors derive from a man between 18 and 35 years old who had mild COVID-19 (a few samples of this study predate the infection). The sample titles of this study are shuffled in the database, so cell type and time point are left out; the donor was told from shared clones.

The sample holds one count of this clonotype. The chain links TRBV9 to TRBJ1-1, with 9 bases that match TRBD1. The CDR3 consists of 12 residues. Germline assignment: CDR1 SGDLS and CDR2 YYNGEE. Unmatched junction bases numbered 6, after V lost 4 bases and J lost 11 bases. The DNA of the CDR3 is TGTGCCAGCAGCACCGGACAGGGGTTGGCTTTCTTT. Amino acid sequence: CASSTGQGLAFF. Using reference TRBV9 and TRBJ1-1 for the parts outside the CDR3, the full variable domain is DSGVTQTPKHLITATGQRVTLRCSPRSGDLSVYWYQQSLDQGLQFLIQYYNGEERAKGNILERFSAQQFPDLHSELNLSSLELGDSALYFCASSTGQGLAFFGQGTRLTVV.

This clonotype was observed a handful of times. The V and J genes are TRBV7-3 and TRBJ2-3; 7 positions agree with TRBD1. The CDR3 extends over 15 amino acids. Germline values: CDR1 SGHTA, CDR2 FQGTGA. V gave up 5 bases and J gave up 2 bases; unmatched junction bases: 7. Here the CDR3 reads CASSTRQGYTDTQYF. Written as DNA, the CDR3 is TGTGCCAGCAGCACCCGACAGGGTTACACAGATACGCAGTATTTT.

At least ten counts were recorded for this clonotype. V usage is TRBV29-1 and J usage is TRBJ1-2; D is perhaps TRBD1 (6 bases). The germline CDR1 and CDR2 sequences are SQVTM and ANQGSEA. Trimming removed 3 bases at V and 6 bases at J, with 17 bases between. CDR3 length equals 14 residues. This CDR3 is CSVEPRGGVDGYTF. The CDR3 bases are TGCAGCGTTGAGCCCCGAGGGGGGGTCGATGGCTACACCTTC.

As concerns this clonotype: A much larger clone differs from this one at a single base, so this may be a read error. The rearrangement uses TRBV20-1 and TRBJ2-3, with 8 bases fitting TRBD1. The CDR3 is 14 residues long. Germline V gene lookup returns CDR1 DFQATT and CDR2 SNEGSKA (reference sequence). CDR3 nucleotides: TGCAGGGCTAAGGGGACAGGCCACACAGATACGCAGTATTTT. This sequence encodes CRAKGTGHTDTQYF.

The chain joins TRBV29-1 to TRBJ2-2, with 9 nucleotides matching TRBD1. This CDR3 contains 13 residues. Germline V gene lookup returns CDR1 SQVTM and CDR2 ANQGSEA. CDR3 sequence: CIASTGGTGELFF. The CDR3, as DNA: TGCATCGCTTCGACAGGGGGTACCGGGGAGCTGTTTTTT.

The chain uses TRBV28 and TRBJ1-2, with D possibly TRBD1 on 6 matching bases. The CDR3 consists of 15 residues. The ends were cut back, 6 bases at V and 4 bases at J, with 18 bases in the middle. In germline, CDR1 is MDHEN, CDR2 SYDVKM. The CDR3 protein is CASRSYRAGSYGYTF. The CDR3 coding sequence is TGTGCCAGCAGGTCATACAGGGCGGGAAGCTATGGCTACACCTTC.

This clonotype was found once. The gene calls are TRBV12-3 or TRBV12-4 and TRBJ2-1; TRBD2 aligns across 13 bases. V shed 6 bases and J 6 bases; nucleotides not matched to a gene: 5. The CDR3 has 15 residues. CDR3: CASRIGTSGVNEQFF. The CDR3, as DNA: TGTGCCAGCAGGATCGGGACTAGCGGGGTCAATGAGCAGTTCTTC.

This clonotype was observed a few times. This chain connects TRBV24-1 to TRBJ1-2, with a possible D match to TRBD1 (6 bases). The germline V and J ends were trimmed by 4 bases and 5 bases, with 13 bases remaining between them. This CDR3 is 14 amino acids long. The germline gives CDR1 KGHDR, CDR2 SFDVKD. For the CDR3, the DNA is TGTGCCACCAGTGACCCCGGGACACTTTATGGCTACACCTTC. Amino acid sequence: CATSDPGTLYGYTF.

The chain links TRBV6-2 or TRBV6-3 to TRBJ2-7; D perhaps matches TRBD1 (5 bases). Germline V gives CDR1 MNHEY, CDR2 SVGEGT. This CDR3 spans 13 amino acids. The germline V and J ends were trimmed by 7 bases and 6 bases, with 16 bases remaining between them. The CDR3, as DNA: TGTGCCAGCAAGGGCAGGGCTCTGCGCGAGCAGTACGTC. It yields the protein CASKGRALREQYV.

This clonotype was observed a few times. The DNA of the CDR3 is TGCGCCAGCAGCCAAGTGGAGGACTGGGAGCAGTTCTTC. Translation: CASSQVEDWEQFF. V gene TRBV4-1 combines with J gene TRBJ2-1; maybe TRBD2 (5 bases). Germline CDR1 and CDR2: MGHRA and YSYEKL. The CDR3 consists of 13 residues. The V end was cut by 1 base, the J end by 10 bases, with 11 bases between.

This clonotype showed up just a few times. The chain has TRBV5-1 and TRBJ2-7; D perhaps matches TRBD1 (6 bases). Germline V lookup: CDR1 SGHRS, CDR2 YFSETQ. The length of the CDR3 is 14 residues. Trimming removed 6 bases at V and 2 bases at J, with 15 bases between. In DNA form, the CDR3 reads TGCGCCAGCACCTCCGGACAGCCTACCTACGAGCAGTACTTC. Amino acids: CASTSGQPTYEQYF.

V gene TRBV20-1 combines with J gene TRBJ1-5; D is possibly TRBD1 (5 bases). This CDR3 comprises 15 residues. Germline V gene lookup returns CDR1 DFQATT and CDR2 SNEGSKA (reference sequence). V lost 1 base, J lost 3 bases, and 13 bases lay in between. In DNA, the CDR3 is TGCAGTGCTAGAGGTGCACAGGTAGACAATCAGCCCCAGCATTTT. Protein sequence: CSARGAQVDNQPQHF.

This clonotype was counted a few times. The rearrangement links TRBV5-1 to TRBJ2-3; weak D call: TRBD1 (6 bases). The V end lost 6 bases, the J end lost 4 bases, and 24 bases lay between the germline ends. This CDR3 is 17 amino acids long. Looked up from germline, CDR1 is SGHRS and CDR2 is YFSETQ. Here the CDR3 DNA reads TGCGCCAGCAACGAAGCGGTTGGGGGCAGGTCCGCAGATACGCAGTATTTT. Translated, it gives CASNEAVGGRSADTQYF.

This clonotype showed up just a few times. The chain combines TRBV28 with TRBJ2-7; tentatively, D is TRBD1 (6 bases). The CDR3 spans 15 residues. Trimming left V 2 bases short and J 2 bases short, with 13 bases between. Germline V gene data show CDR1 as MDHEN and CDR2 as SYDVKM. CDR3 nucleotides: TGTGCCAGCAGTTTAGGGACAAGGGATGCCTACGAGCAGTACGTC. Its protein product is CASSLGTRDAYEQYV.

This clonotype was seen many times. The CDR3 nucleotides read TGCAGTGCGCCTCGACAGGGTGGCACCGGGGAGCTGTTTTTT. It is translated as CSAPRQGGTGELFF. The V and J genes are TRBV20-1 and TRBJ2-2, with 7 bases that match TRBD1. The J segment lost 4 bases and the V segment lost 6 bases, leaving 8 bases of the junction unmatched. CDR1 DFQATT and CDR2 SNEGSKA come from the germline V gene (reference sequence). The CDR3 sequence is 14 residues long.

A few counts support this clonotype. The genes are TRBV18 and TRBJ2-1; D gene uncertain. The V end lost 3 bases, the J end lost 0 bases, and 12 bases lay between the germline ends. Germline V gene lookup returns CDR1 KGHSH and CDR2 LQKENI. This CDR3 spans 16 amino acids. CDR3 sequence (DNA): TGTGCCAGCTCACCGACCCTAGAGAGCTCCTACAATGAGCAGTTCTTC. Translating gives CASSPTLESSYNEQFF.

This clonotype has ten or more counts. The chain is built from TRBV6-5 and TRBJ2-2, with TRBD2 matching over 15 bases. In germline, CDR1 is MNHEY, CDR2 SVGAGI. The V segment lost 5 bases and the J segment 0 bases; nucleotides outside the gene matches: 10. CDR3 length equals 20 residues. The CDR3 sequence is CASSDALGLAGGPNTGELFF. The DNA for the CDR3 is TGTGCCAGCAGTGACGCCTTGGGACTAGCGGGGGGTCCGAACACCGGGGAGCTGTTTTTT.

In this sample, this clonotype turned up a few times. The chain carries TRBV4-1 and TRBJ1-3; D gene unclear. With 4 bases removed from V and 0 bases from J, the gap between germline ends came to 10 bases. The CDR3 consists of 15 residues. Germline assignment: CDR1 MGHRA and CDR2 YSYEKL. The CDR3 region is CASSPGPISGNTIYF. CDR3 coding DNA: TGCGCCAGCAGCCCGGGCCCTATCTCTGGAAACACCATATATTTT.

This sequence joins TRBV7-3 and TRBJ2-2; 10 bases agree with TRBD2. The CDR3 extends over 14 amino acids. J lost 8 bases, V lost 3 bases, and 3 bases had no gene match. Germline-derived CDR1 and CDR2 are SGHTA and FQGTGA. The CDR3 sequence: CASSFTSGTGELFF. The DNA of the CDR3 is TGTGCCAGCAGCTTTACTAGCGGGACTGGGGAGCTGTTTTTT.

This clonotype was recorded a few times. The rearrangement uses TRBV20-1 and TRBJ2-3, with D possibly called TRBD1 or TRBD2 (5 bases each). Germline-derived CDR1 and CDR2 are DFQATT and SNEGSKA (reference sequence). Trimming took off 6 bases at V and 6 bases at J, with 16 bases between the two ends. The CDR3 is 13 residues long. The CDR3, as DNA: TGCAGTGCCCCCGGGACCCGGTGGGATACGCAGTATTTT. Its translation: CSAPGTRWDTQYF.

In its sample, this clonotype was seen a few times. The DNA of the CDR3 is TGTGCCAGCAGCTTAACCGCGGGGGGTTACAATGAGCAGTTCTTC. Its translation: CASSLTAGGYNEQFF. The chain is built from TRBV7-3 and TRBJ2-1; 8 nucleotides line up with TRBD2. There are 15 residues in the CDR3. J was trimmed by 4 bases and V by 0 bases; bases with no gene match: 2. The germline gives CDR1 SGHTA, CDR2 FQGTGA.

This chain joins TRBV7-2 and TRBJ2-2; perhaps TRBD1 as D (5 bases). Per germline, CDR1 SGHTA and CDR2 FQGNSA. Trimming stripped 5 bases from V and 5 bases from J, with 18 bases between. CDR3 size: 16 residues. CDR3 sequence: CASSPRAAFYTGELFF. CDR3 bases: TGTGCCAGCAGCCCCAGGGCAGCCTTCTATACCGGGGAGCTGTTTTTT.

This clonotype was detected ten times or more. The chain carries TRBV7-3 and TRBJ2-1; 7 bases are shared with TRBD1. The CDR3 runs 16 residues. Germline V gene sequence: CDR1 SGHTA, CDR2 FQGTGA. Trimming at V came to 1 base and at J to 5 bases, leaving 8 bases not matched to a gene. The CDR3 loop is CASSLSLTGTHNEQFF. The DNA for the CDR3 is TGTGCCAGCAGCTTAAGCTTGACAGGGACCCACAATGAGCAGTTCTTC.

The sample holds a few counts of this clonotype. The chain links TRBV6-6 to TRBJ2-3, with 8 bases identical to TRBD2. The length of the CDR3 is 16 residues. The junction had 9 bases not matched to a gene; V was cut back by 5 bases and J by 2 bases. Per germline, CDR1 MNHNY and CDR2 SVGAGI (reference sequence). The CDR3 coding sequence is TGTGCCAGCAGTCAACTCACGGGGGGGCCCACAGATACGCAGTATTTT. Its translation: CASSQLTGGPTDTQYF.

The rearrangement uses TRBV11-2 and TRBJ1-4; unclear D gene. The CDR3 runs to 15 residues. V was shortened by 2 bases and J by 7 bases, with 14 bases between the two germline ends. Germline V gene lookup returns CDR1 SGHAT and CDR2 FQNNGV. The CDR3 reads CASSLMIQVGEKLFF. The CDR3 DNA reads TGTGCCAGCAGCTTAATGATCCAAGTGGGTGAAAAACTGTTTTTT.